Presented here are 2 T cell receptor beta chains from one specimen sequenced in a study of OX40 agonist ivuxolimab in advanced cancers. The method was immunoSEQ multiplex PCR; TCRdb's version includes in-frame clones alone and lacks a portion of them. The table shows about 51,000 clones, with 65% to 85% occurring only once. Sequenced here: CD4+ or CD8+ T cells sorted from blood, sampled in a trial of the OX40 agonist ivuxolimab. All receptors come from an adult with an advanced solid tumor such as melanoma, head and neck, liver or kidney cancer.

The chain employs TRBV7-3 and TRBJ2-1; unclear D gene. The CDR3 covers 18 residues. CDR1 SGHTA and CDR2 FQGTGA come from the germline V gene. The germline V and J ends were trimmed by 5 bases and 2 bases, with 22 bases remaining between them. The CDR3 region has the DNA TGTGCCAGCAGCCACCTCCAACCACCGGGTCTTGCCTACAATGAGCAGTTCTTC. This translates into CASSHLQPPGLAYNEQFF.

This sequence joins TRBV12-1 and TRBJ2-1; TRBD1 was called by the table and not checked on the DNA. TRBV12-1 is an annotated pseudogene. The CDR3 consists of 13 residues. This CDR3 is CASSDDTRDEQFF. CDR3 sequence (DNA): TGTGCCAGCAGCGACGACACGAGAGATGAGCAGTTCTTC.